The rows below give T cell receptor beta chains drawn from one sample of a study of control samples from healthy donors and cancer patients. The protocol was immunoSEQ multiplex PCR, while the TCRdb copy is restricted to in-frame clones and leaves out a portion. The sample yields 100,000 to 150,000 clones, about 87% seen once. Sequenced sample: blood. All receptors come from a man in his 60s in good health. Each CDR3 is given with its conserved first and last residue. D genes are given only for firm matches. The size field is filled for only some rows; it gives once, few, many or a size class.

d_gene: TRBD1
v_gene: TRBV7-3
abundance: -
j_gene: TRBJ2-7
CDR3aa: CASSFNQGDYEQYF
CDR3nt: TGTGCCAGCAGCTTTAATCAGGGGGACTACGAGCAGTACTTC

d_gene: -
v_gene: TRBV19
abundance: -
j_gene: TRBJ2-5
CDR3aa: CASSIQGEETQYF
CDR3nt: TGTGCCAGTAGTATTCAAGGGGAAGAGACCCAGTACTTC

d_gene: TRBD2
v_gene: TRBV29-1
abundance: -
j_gene: TRBJ2-3
CDR3aa: CSVERSASGGAGTQYF
CDR3nt: TGCAGCGTTGAAAGGTCAGCTAGCGGGGGGGCCGGTACGCAGTATTTT

d_gene: -
v_gene: TRBV3-1/TRBV3-2
abundance: -
j_gene: TRBJ2-7
CDR3aa: CASSQDNPTVSYEQYF
CDR3nt: TGTGCCAGCAGCCAAGATAATCCGACCGTGTCTTACGAGCAGTACTTC

d_gene: TRBD1
v_gene: TRBV7-2
abundance: -
j_gene: TRBJ1-1
CDR3aa: CASSSRGTGRNTEAFF
CDR3nt: TGTGCCAGCAGCTCAAGAGGGACAGGGAGAAACACTGAAGCTTTCTTT

d_gene: -
v_gene: TRBV30
abundance: -
j_gene: TRBJ1-3
CDR3aa: CAWSVGGATGNTIYF
CDR3nt: TGTGCCTGGAGTGTAGGGGGGGCCACTGGAAACACCATATATTTT

d_gene: TRBD1
v_gene: TRBV9
abundance: -
j_gene: TRBJ1-2
CDR3aa: CASSVQDRGNYGYTF
CDR3nt: TGTGCCAGCAGCGTACAGGACAGGGGTAACTATGGCTACACCTTC

d_gene: TRBD1
v_gene: TRBV18
abundance: -
j_gene: TRBJ2-7
CDR3aa: CASSPGTDRGQEQYF
CDR3nt: TGTGCCAGCTCACCAGGTACGGACAGGGGGCAGGAGCAGTACTTC

d_gene: -
v_gene: TRBV27
abundance: -
j_gene: TRBJ1-1
CDR3aa: CASSSGVNTEAFF
CDR3nt: TGTGCCAGCAGTTCAGGGGTGAACACTGAAGCTTTCTTT

d_gene: -
v_gene: TRBV7-2
abundance: few
j_gene: TRBJ1-1
CDR3aa: CASSENRERWVAFF
CDR3nt: TGTGCCAGCAGCGAAAACCGGGAGCGTTGGGTGGCTTTCTTT

d_gene: -
v_gene: TRBV21-1
abundance: -
j_gene: TRBJ1-5
CDR3aa: CASSKRAATTPNQPQHF
CDR3nt: TGTGCCAGCAGCAAAAGAGCGGCGACGACACCCAATCAGCCCCAGCATTTT

d_gene: -
v_gene: TRBV6-6
abundance: -
j_gene: TRBJ1-3
CDR3aa: CASRTGTGNTIYF
CDR3nt: TGTGCCAGCAGAACAGGGACTGGAAACACCATATATTTT

d_gene: -
v_gene: TRBV18
abundance: -
j_gene: TRBJ1-3
CDR3aa: CASSRQALGGNTIYF
CDR3nt: TGTGCCAGCTCAAGGCAGGCCTTGGGAGGAAACACCATATATTTT

d_gene: TRBD2
v_gene: TRBV11-3
abundance: -
j_gene: TRBJ2-1
CDR3aa: CASSRSSGGAWEQFF
CDR3nt: TGTGCCAGCAGCCGTTCTAGCGGGGGGGCCTGGGAGCAGTTCTTC

d_gene: -
v_gene: TRBV28
abundance: -
j_gene: TRBJ1-6
CDR3aa: CASRTGLNSPLHF
CDR3nt: TGTGCCAGCAGGACAGGATTGAATTCACCCCTCCACTTT

d_gene: -
v_gene: TRBV4-3
abundance: -
j_gene: TRBJ2-2
CDR3aa: CASSQDNTGELFF
CDR3nt: TGCGCCAGCAGCCAAGATAACACCGGGGAGCTGTTTTTT

d_gene: TRBD1
v_gene: TRBV19
abundance: -
j_gene: TRBJ1-1
CDR3aa: CASTGQGFTEAFF
CDR3nt: TGTGCCAGTACAGGACAGGGTTTTACTGAAGCTTTCTTT

d_gene: TRBD1
v_gene: TRBV28
abundance: -
j_gene: TRBJ1-6
CDR3aa: CASRTTGDNSPLHF
CDR3nt: TGTGCCAGCAGGACCACAGGGGATAATTCACCCCTCCACTTT

d_gene: -
v_gene: TRBV4-2
abundance: -
j_gene: TRBJ1-5
CDR3aa: CASSRSTGEDRPQHF
CDR3nt: TGTGCCAGCAGCCGGTCGACCGGCGAGGATCGGCCCCAGCATTTT

d_gene: -
v_gene: TRBV9
abundance: -
j_gene: TRBJ2-2
CDR3aa: CASSVAYGGGIYTGELFF
CDR3nt: TGTGCCAGCAGCGTAGCATACGGAGGGGGGATTTACACCGGGGAGCTGTTTTTT

d_gene: TRBD1
v_gene: TRBV2
abundance: -
j_gene: TRBJ2-2
CDR3aa: CASTGQGFTGELFF
CDR3nt: TGTGCCAGCACGGGACAGGGGTTTACCGGGGAGCTGTTTTTT

d_gene: -
v_gene: TRBV9
abundance: once
j_gene: TRBJ1-2
CDR3aa: CASSVAPYGYTF
CDR3nt: TGTGCCAGCAGCGTAGCCCCCTATGGCTACACCTTC

d_gene: -
v_gene: TRBV27
abundance: few
j_gene: TRBJ1-5
CDR3aa: CASSLSRFEPQHF
CDR3nt: TGTGCCAGCAGTTTAAGCAGGTTTGAGCCCCAGCATTTT

d_gene: TRBD1
v_gene: TRBV10-3
abundance: -
j_gene: TRBJ1-6
CDR3aa: CAISELPGQRPSSYNSPLHF
CDR3nt: TGTGCCATCAGCGAACTACCGGGACAGCGCCCGAGCTCCTATAATTCACCCCTCCACTTT